In this sample, the clone carrying this T cell receptor (beta chain) turned up a few times. Its antigen remains unknown. This sample was included in a study of tumor-infiltrating lymphocytes in localized non-small cell lung cancer. On the study more broadly: Patients included smokers and never-smokers with various histologies, some sampled after neoadjuvant chemotherapy.

Assay: immunoSEQ multiplex PCR; the TCRdb copy retains only in-frame clones and omits some. The data show about 14,000 clones, with approximately 80% seen just once and 15% to 20% held by the top ten. Trimming left V 4 bases short and J 0 bases short, with 13 bases between. CDR1 and CDR2 from the germline V gene are SGHDN and FVKESK. The CDR3 is made up of 15 amino acids. Regarding the study as a whole: Available tissue quantity limited TCR sequencing to a patient subset.

The sequence was collected from a human donor with non-small cell lung cancer. Sequencing used lung tumor tissue. The chain employs TRBV14 and TRBJ2-7, with D maybe TRBD2 (5 bases). The CDR3 region has the DNA TGTGCCAGCAGCCGACCGGGATCCAGCTCCTACGAGCAGTACTTC. This encodes CASSRPGSSSYEQYF.